The rows below give T cell receptor beta chains drawn from one sample of a study of blood T cells in healthy people across ages. TCRdb fed the 5' RACE reads into MiXCR, producing one record per CDR3 protein. The sample yields about 830,000 distinct CDR3 sequences, approximately 59% seen once. Sequencing was carried out using blood. The receptor set was obtained from a man aged 25-45 years in good health. Each CDR3 is given with its conserved first and last residue. The order of the fields is D gene, clone size, V gene, CDR3 length, J gene, CDR3 DNA, CDR3 protein. D genes are given only for firm matches. A clone size is listed for some rows: how often the clone was seen (once, few, many), or a class if it is expanded.

NA	NA	TRBV29-1	13	TRBJ2-3	TGCAGCGTTGGGTTAGTAAGGTCAGATACGCAGTATTTT	CSVGLVRSDTQYF
TRBD1	NA	TRBV2	14	TRBJ2-7	TGTGCCAGCAGCGCGGACAGGGGGACCGACGAGCAGTACTTC	CASSADRGTDEQYF
NA	NA	TRBV12-3/TRBV12-4	15	TRBJ2-5	TGTGCCAGCAGCCGCAGGACAGTGAAAGAAGAGACCCAGTACTTC	CASSRRTVKEETQYF
NA	NA	TRBV9	16	TRBJ2-3	TGTGCCAGCAGCGTAGGAACTAGCCCAGCAACAGATACGCAGTATTTT	CASSVGTSPATDTQYF
NA	NA	TRBV9	14	TRBJ2-3	TGTGCCAGCAGCGTAGAGGGAGCTGGCGATACGCAGTATTTT	CASSVEGAGDTQYF
NA	few	TRBV7-2	14	TRBJ2-5	TGTGCCAGCAGCCAGGGCCAGGGGACGGAGACCCAGTACTTC	CASSQGQGTETQYF
NA	few	TRBV15	14	TRBJ2-5	TGTGCCACCAGAGACGGACCGTTAGCGGAGACCCAGTACTTC	CATRDGPLAETQYF
NA	once	TRBV30	13	TRBJ1-2	TGTGCCTGGAGTGTACGGATACCCTATGGCTACACCTTC	CAWSVRIPYGYTF
TRBD2	NA	TRBV5-1	16	TRBJ2-1	TGCGCCAGCAGCTTACTTAGCGGGGGGGCGTTTAATGAGCAGTTCTTC	CASSLLSGGAFNEQFF
TRBD2	NA	TRBV5-4	16	TRBJ2-5	TGTGCCAGCAGCTTGGCAGGGCGGGGGGAGCAAGAGACCCAGTACTTC	CASSLAGRGEQETQYF
NA	NA	TRBV3-1	17	TRBJ2-3	TGTGCCAGCAGCCATACAGGAGGGGGATATAGCACAGATACGCAGTATTTT	CASSHTGGGYSTDTQYF
NA	NA	TRBV19	14	TRBJ2-5	TGTGCCAGTAGTATAGATGGAACAGAAGAGACCCAGTACTTC	CASSIDGTEETQYF
NA	NA	TRBV12-3/TRBV12-4	14	TRBJ2-1	TGTGCCAGCAGCCCAGGGCCCCGGGGGGCAGAGCAGTTCTTC	CASSPGPRGAEQFF
NA	NA	TRBV6-2/TRBV6-3	15	TRBJ1-2	TGTGCCAGCAGTACAACTCCAGGGGCCTCCTATGGCTACACCTTC	CASSTTPGASYGYTF
TRBD1	NA	TRBV5-1	13	TRBJ2-7	TGCACCAGTCGGACAGGCGCCTCCTACGAGCAGTACTTC	CTSRTGASYEQYF
NA	few	TRBV7-9	15	TRBJ2-3	TGTGCCAGCAGCCACAGGAAATCTAGCACAGATACGCAGTATTTT	CASSHRKSSTDTQYF
TRBD2	few	TRBV20-1	15	TRBJ2-1	TGCAGTGCTAGACCGTTAGCGGGGGGAGGGAATGAGCAGTTCTTC	CSARPLAGGGNEQFF
NA	NA	TRBV3-1	15	TRBJ1-5	TGTGCCAGCAGCCAAGATTTCGCGGGCAATCAGCCCCAGCATTTT	CASSQDFAGNQPQHF
TRBD2	NA	TRBV7-6	15	TRBJ2-3	TGTGCCAGCAGCTTAGTCGGGCGGGGGGCTGATACGCAGTATTTT	CASSLVGRGADTQYF
TRBD1	NA	TRBV4-2	14	TRBJ2-1	TGTGCCAGCAGCCAAGGACAGGGGGTCGATGAGCAGTTCTTC	CASSQGQGVDEQFF
TRBD2	NA	TRBV11-1	17	TRBJ2-2	TGTGCCAGCAGCCGCGCTTTAGCGGGGGCGAACACCGGGGAGCTGTTTTTT	CASSRALAGANTGELFF
NA	NA	TRBV5-1	17	TRBJ2-1	TGCGCCAGCAGCGACCCGGGGGCGAAAACCTCCTACAATGAGCAGTTCTTC	CASSDPGAKTSYNEQFF
TRBD2	many	TRBV6-2/TRBV6-3	17	TRBJ2-1	TGTGCCAGCAGTTACTCTTCGTTAGCGGGGACCTACAATGAGCAGTTCTTC	CASSYSSLAGTYNEQFF
TRBD1	few	TRBV6-2/TRBV6-3	13	TRBJ1-6	TGTGCCAGCAGACGGGACAGGGGCTCACCCCTCCACTTT	CASRRDRGSPLHF
NA	NA	TRBV29-1	16	TRBJ2-5	TGCAGCGTTGATGGGCCCTTGGAGGGGCTTAGGGAGACCCAGTACTTC	CSVDGPLEGLRETQYF
TRBD1	once	TRBV6-1	17	TRBJ2-6	TGTGCCAGCAGTGAGGGGACAGGGTTTGCTGGGGCCAACGTCCTGACTTTC	CASSEGTGFAGANVLTF
NA	NA	TRBV4-1	16	TRBJ2-7	TGCGCCAGCAGCCAAGACCCCCCGGCTGTTACCTACGAGCAGTACTTC	CASSQDPPAVTYEQYF
NA	once	TRBV7-2	19	TRBJ2-7	TGTGCCAGCACCTCCAAACCAAACGGGCTCCGGGGGTCTTCCTACGAGCAGTACTTC	CASTSKPNGLRGSSYEQYF
NA	NA	TRBV6-5	15	TRBJ1-1	TGTGCCAGCAGTTACTCGAGTCAGGGTGGGACTGAAGCTTTCTTT	CASSYSSQGGTEAFF
TRBD2	few	TRBV20-1	16	TRBJ2-7	TGCAGTGTTCAAGGACTAGCGGACATGAGCTCCTACGAGCAGTACTTC	CSVQGLADMSSYEQYF
NA	NA	TRBV5-1	14	TRBJ2-1	TGCGCCAGCAGCCCCGAAACAAACCCCCATGAGCAGTTCTTC	CASSPETNPHEQFF
NA	NA	TRBV28	15	TRBJ1-4	TGTGCCAGCAGTTTGGGCAGCTCAGGGGATGAAAAACTGTTTTTT	CASSLGSSGDEKLFF
NA	NA	TRBV15	15	TRBJ2-5	TGTGCCACCAGCAGACTTCGGGGGTACCAAGAGACCCAGTACTTC	CATSRLRGYQETQYF
TRBD1	NA	TRBV7-2	14	TRBJ1-5	TGTGCCAGCAGCCCGACAGGGCTCGGTCAGCCCCAGCATTTT	CASSPTGLGQPQHF
TRBD1	once	TRBV20-1	15	TRBJ1-2	TGCAGTGCTAGCCCCCAGGGGGGGGGAGGCTATGGCTACACCTTC	CSASPQGGGGYGYTF
TRBD2	NA	TRBV12-3/TRBV12-4	14	TRBJ2-3	TGTGCCATCCAGTACGCGGGGGACACAGATACGCAGTATTTT	CAIQYAGDTDTQYF
TRBD1	NA	TRBV20-1	12	TRBJ2-7	TGCAGTGCTCCGGGACAGCACTACGAGCAGTACTTC	CSAPGQHYEQYF
TRBD1	few	TRBV6-1	15	TRBJ2-7	TGTGCCAGCAGTGCCCTGGCGGGACAGGGCTACGAGCAGTACTTC	CASSALAGQGYEQYF
NA	NA	TRBV20-1	14	TRBJ2-7	TGCAGTGCTAGAGGACAGCGGTCAACCTACGAGCAGTACTTC	CSARGQRSTYEQYF
TRBD2	NA	TRBV6-2/TRBV6-3	17	TRBJ2-3	TGTGCCAGCAGAGGGACTAGCGCGATAAAAAACACAGATACGCAGTATTTT	CASRGTSAIKNTDTQYF
NA	once	TRBV11-1	13	TRBJ1-2	TGTGCCAGCAGCTTAGACTCGGTCGGGGGCTACACCTTC	CASSLDSVGGYTF
NA	NA	TRBV20-1	16	TRBJ1-6	TGCAGTGCGGTTACAGTCGCGAGCTCCTATAATTCACCCCTCCACTTT	CSAVTVASSYNSPLHF
NA	NA	TRBV6-5	13	TRBJ2-5	TGTGCCAGCAGTTACGAGGAGAGGGAGACCCAGTACTTC	CASSYEERETQYF
TRBD1	NA	TRBV4-3	14	TRBJ2-7	TGCGCCAGCAACCCCAGACAGGGGGCCTACGAGCAGTACTTC	CASNPRQGAYEQYF
NA	once	TRBV7-2	14	TRBJ1-2	TGTGCCAGCAGCTCATTTCAGGGATTCGATGGCTACACCTTC	CASSSFQGFDGYTF
NA	NA	TRBV7-3	18	TRBJ2-1	TGTGCCAGCAGCTTAAATCGTGTGGGGGGCAGGTGGGATAGTGAGCAGTTCTTC	CASSLNRVGGRWDSEQFF
TRBD1	NA	TRBV11-1	17	TRBJ1-4	TGTGCCAGCAGCTTATCCCCGGGACAGATCGTCCGTGAAAAACTGTTTTTT	CASSLSPGQIVREKLFF
TRBD2	NA	TRBV7-9	15	TRBJ2-7	TGTGCCAGCAGCCCTAGCGGGGGGGCCTCCTACGAGCAGTACTTC	CASSPSGGASYEQYF
NA	NA	TRBV4-3	15	TRBJ2-7	TGCGCCAGCAGCCAAGAAGCCGGGGGGCGTTTCGAGCAGTACTTC	CASSQEAGGRFEQYF
TRBD1	NA	TRBV20-1	14	TRBJ2-7	TGCAGTGCTAGAGAACGGGACAGACCCTACGAGCAGTACTTC	CSARERDRPYEQYF
TRBD2	once	TRBV7-2	16	TRBJ2-1	TGTGCCAGCAGGTCTATGCGGGGGGAGCTCTACAATGAGCAGTTCTTC	CASRSMRGELYNEQFF
NA	NA	TRBV7-2	12	TRBJ2-3	TGTGCCAGCAGAATATTTGGAGATACGCAGTATTTT	CASRIFGDTQYF
TRBD1	NA	TRBV29-1	13	TRBJ2-7	TGCAGCGTTGAGGAGGGGACAGGCTACGAGCAGTACTTC	CSVEEGTGYEQYF
NA	NA	TRBV4-3	14	TRBJ1-2	TGCGCCAGCAGCCAAGGGCGGGTTAGCTATGGCTACACCTTC	CASSQGRVSYGYTF
NA	NA	TRBV4-2	17	TRBJ2-4	TGTGCCAGCAGCCAAGATTGGGGGGTCGAGGGGGGCAACATTCAGTACTTC	CASSQDWGVEGGNIQYF
NA	NA	TRBV10-3	15	TRBJ2-1	TGTGCCATCAGTGAGTCCCCCGGGACCGGGGATGAGCAGTTCTTC	CAISESPGTGDEQFF
TRBD1	NA	TRBV6-5	15	TRBJ1-1	TGTGCCAGCAGTTACGGGAGGGGGCGATACGCTGAAGCTTTCTTT	CASSYGRGRYAEAFF
TRBD1	NA	TRBV9	14	TRBJ2-1	TGTGCCAGCAGCGTAACAGGGGTATACAATGAGCAGTTCTTC	CASSVTGVYNEQFF
NA	NA	TRBV6-6	16	TRBJ2-5	TGTGCCAGCAAAAATTCCTTGGGCAGGGATGGAGAGACCCAGTACTTC	CASKNSLGRDGETQYF